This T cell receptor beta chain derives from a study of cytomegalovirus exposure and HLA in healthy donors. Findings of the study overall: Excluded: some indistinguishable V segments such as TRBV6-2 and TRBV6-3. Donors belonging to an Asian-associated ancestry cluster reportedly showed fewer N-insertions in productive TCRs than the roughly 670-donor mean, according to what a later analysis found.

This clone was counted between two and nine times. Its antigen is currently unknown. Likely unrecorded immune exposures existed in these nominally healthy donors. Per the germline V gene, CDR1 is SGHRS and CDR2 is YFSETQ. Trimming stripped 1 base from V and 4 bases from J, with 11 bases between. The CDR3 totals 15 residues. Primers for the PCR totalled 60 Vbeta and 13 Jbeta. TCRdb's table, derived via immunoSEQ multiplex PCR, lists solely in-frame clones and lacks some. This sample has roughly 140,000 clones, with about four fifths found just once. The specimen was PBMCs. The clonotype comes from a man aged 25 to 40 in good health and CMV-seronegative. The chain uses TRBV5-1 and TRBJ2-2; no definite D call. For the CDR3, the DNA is TGCGCCAGCAGCTTGTCGTCAGGAATCACCGGGGAGCTGTTTTTT. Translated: CASSLSSGITGELFF. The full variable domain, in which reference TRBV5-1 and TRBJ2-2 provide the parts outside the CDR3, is KAGVTQTPRYLIKTRGQQVTLSCSPISGHRSVSWYQQTPGQGLQFLFEYFSETQRNKGNFPGRFSGRQFSNSRSEMNVSTLELGDSALYLCASSLSSGITGELFFGEGSRLTVL.